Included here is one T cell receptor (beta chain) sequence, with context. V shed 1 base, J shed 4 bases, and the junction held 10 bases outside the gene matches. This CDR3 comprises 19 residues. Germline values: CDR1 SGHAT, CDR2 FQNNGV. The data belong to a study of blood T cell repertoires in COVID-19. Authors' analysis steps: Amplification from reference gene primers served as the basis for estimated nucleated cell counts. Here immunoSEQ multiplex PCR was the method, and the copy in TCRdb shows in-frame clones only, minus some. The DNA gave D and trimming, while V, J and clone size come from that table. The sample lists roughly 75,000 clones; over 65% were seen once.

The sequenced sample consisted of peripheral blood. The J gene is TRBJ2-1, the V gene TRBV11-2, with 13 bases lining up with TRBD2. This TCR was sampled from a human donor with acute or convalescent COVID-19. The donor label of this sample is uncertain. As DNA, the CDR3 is TGTGCCAGCAGCTTAGGAAGGACACTAGCGGGGGGGGAATACAATGAGCAGTTCTTC. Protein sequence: CASSLGRTLAGGEYNEQFF.